The next 8 T cell receptor beta chains were all read from a single sample in a study of glioma-infiltrating T cells after dendritic cell vaccination. The method was immunoSEQ multiplex PCR; TCRdb's version includes in-frame clones alone and lacks a portion of them. The sample consists of roughly 85,000 clones, around 85% of them appearing once. As for time point: after dendritic cell vaccination, including at tumor progression/relapse. The sample in question was blood, obtained after dendritic cell vaccination. Receptors were obtained from a human donor with glioblastoma.

The chain recombines TRBV6-5 with TRBJ1-1; possibly TRBD1 for D (6 bases). The length of the CDR3 is 13 residues. V was cut by 8 bases and J by 5 bases, with 15 bases left in between. CDR1 is MNHEY, CDR2 SVGAGI, per germline. In DNA form, the CDR3 reads TGTGCCAGCCGGGGGGCCCAGGGTACTGAAGCTTTCTTT. Residues: CASRGAQGTEAFF.

This chain links TRBV19 with TRBJ2-1, with 13 bases fitting TRBD2. Germline V CDR1 and CDR2: LNHDA, SQIVND (reference sequence). V shed 3 bases, J shed 2 bases, and the junction held 1 base outside the gene matches. The CDR3 covers 16 residues. The CDR3 here is CASSIGTSGAYNEQFF. DNA of the CDR3: TGTGCCAGTAGTATCGGGACTAGCGGGGCCTACAATGAGCAGTTCTTC. Drawing the rest from reference TRBV19 and TRBJ2-1, the complete variable domain is DGGITQSPKYLFRKEGQNVTLSCEQNLNHDAMYWYRQDPGQGLRLIYYSQIVNDFQKGDIAEGYSVSREKKESFPLTVTSAQKNPTAFYLCASSIGTSGAYNEQFFGPGTRLTVL.

This clone was observed a few times. The chain uses TRBV2 and TRBJ2-1; 8 bases map to TRBD1. The germline V gene encodes CDR1 SNHLY and CDR2 FYNNEI. Losses at the gene ends were 8 bases for V and 2 bases for J; bases not matched to a gene: 5. CDR3 length equals 14 residues. CDR3 sequence reads: CASDRGGPYNEQFF. CDR3 bases: TGTGCCAGCGACAGGGGCGGACCCTACAATGAGCAGTTCTTC.

The chain is built from TRBV9 and TRBJ2-1; 14 nucleotides line up with TRBD2. CDR1 and CDR2 (germline): SGDLS, YYNGEE. J gave up 7 bases and V 0 bases, and 3 bases lay outside the gene matches. The CDR3 covers 16 residues. CDR3 sequence (DNA): TGTGCCAGCAGCGTAGCGGGACTAGCGGGAGCAAATGAGCAGTTCTTC. Amino acids: CASSVAGLAGANEQFF.

The count of this clone is one. The chain carries TRBV4-2 and TRBJ1-1; 7 bases fit TRBD1. The V gene end was trimmed by 3 bases and the J gene end by 3 bases; junction bases not matched to a gene: 19. The CDR3 loop spans 19 amino acids. Germline V lookup: CDR1 LGHNA, CDR2 YNFKEQ. The CDR3 protein is CASSHRWTGTAGGDTEAFF. For the CDR3, the DNA is TGTGCCAGCAGCCATCGATGGACCGGGACAGCGGGGGGAGACACTGAAGCTTTCTTT.

This rearrangement joins TRBV5-8 to TRBJ1-5, with TRBD1 matching over 8 bases. This CDR3 has 15 amino acids. CDR1 is SGHTS, CDR2 YDEGEE, per germline. J was trimmed by 7 bases and V by 4 bases; bases with no gene match: 10. Here the CDR3 DNA reads TGTGCCAGCAGCCGTATTCAGGGGGCTCGGCAGCCCCAGCATTTT. Its protein product is CASSRIQGARQPQHF. Based on the CDR3 plus reference TRBV5-8 and TRBJ1-5, the full variable domain is EAGVTQSPTHLIKTRGQQATLRCSPISGHTSVYWYQQALGLGLQFLLWYDEGEERNRGNFPPRFSGRQFPNYSSELNVNALELEDSALYLCASSRIQGARQPQHFGDGTRLSIL.

The chain is built from TRBV7-2 and TRBJ2-1; 8 bases map to TRBD2. The CDR3 is 16 residues long. Germline V gene sequence: CDR1 SGHTA, CDR2 FQGNSA. V was clipped by 1 base and J by 3 bases; unmatched bases: 5. The CDR3 DNA sequence: TGTGCCAGCAGCTTAGACGTTGCGGGGGGCTACAATGAGCAGTTCTTC. Residues: CASSLDVAGGYNEQFF.

The chain uses TRBV7-7 and TRBJ2-5; possibly TRBD2 for D (6 bases). Looked up from germline, CDR1 is SSHAT and CDR2 is FNYEAQ (reference sequence). The CDR3 has 14 amino acids. V was cut by 4 bases and J by 5 bases, with 14 bases left in between. DNA for the CDR3: TGTGCCAGCAGCTCGGGACTCCGGACGGAGACCCAGTACTTC. Protein product: CASSSGLRTETQYF.